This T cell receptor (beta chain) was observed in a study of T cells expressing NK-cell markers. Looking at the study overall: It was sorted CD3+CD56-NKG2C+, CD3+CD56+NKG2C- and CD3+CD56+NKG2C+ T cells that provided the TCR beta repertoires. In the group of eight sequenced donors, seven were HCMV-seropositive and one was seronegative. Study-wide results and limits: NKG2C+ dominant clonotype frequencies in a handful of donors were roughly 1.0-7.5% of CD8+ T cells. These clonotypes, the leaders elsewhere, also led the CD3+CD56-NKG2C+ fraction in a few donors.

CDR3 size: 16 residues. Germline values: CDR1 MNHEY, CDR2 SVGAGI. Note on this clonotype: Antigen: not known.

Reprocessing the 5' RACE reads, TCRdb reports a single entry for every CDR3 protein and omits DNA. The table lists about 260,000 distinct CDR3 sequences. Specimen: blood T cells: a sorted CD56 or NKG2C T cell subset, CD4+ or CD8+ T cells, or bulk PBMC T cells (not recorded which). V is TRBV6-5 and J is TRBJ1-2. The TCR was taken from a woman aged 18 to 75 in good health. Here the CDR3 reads CASSYRAAVANYGYTF.